The 27 T cell receptor beta chains presented below share a single source sample, sequenced in a study of blood T cells in healthy people across ages. With a J-beta primer mix and a sample-barcoded 5' primer, a second PCR ran roughly 6 to 11 cycles. TCRdb analysed the 5' RACE reads with MiXCR anew, one entry per CDR3 protein. The sample contains around 710,000 distinct CDR3 sequences, around 40% of which appear only once. Specimen: blood. All receptors come from a woman between 55 and 75 years old in good health.

This clonotype was counted between two and nine times. The V call is TRBV29-1, the J call TRBJ2-3, with a possible D match to TRBD1 (6 bases). This CDR3 contains 12 residues. Germline CDR1 SQVTM, CDR2 ANQGSEA. The V end was cut by 6 bases, the J end by 4 bases, with 11 bases between. The CDR3 DNA follows: TGCAGCGTCGGCCACAGGGCAGATACGCAGTATTTT. Translation: CSVGHRADTQYF.

Turning to this clonotype: The junction and the germline gene differ at one end; a read error may be behind it. V and J are TRBV7-3 and TRBJ2-5; unclear D gene. The J call may be wrong; the DNA end is better matched by TRBJ2-7. Germline V gene lookup returns CDR1 SGHTA and CDR2 FQGTGA. The length of the CDR3 is 14 residues. In DNA, the CDR3 is TGTGCCTGCAGCTTAGAGGTTAATCCCTACGAGCAGTACTTC. Protein sequence: CACSLEVNPYEQYF.

The chain carries TRBV3-1 and TRBJ2-5; 7 bases agree with TRBD1. The germline CDR1 and CDR2 sequences are LGHDT and YNNKEL (reference sequence). V was clipped by 1 base and J by 9 bases; unmatched bases: 5. The CDR3 covers 13 residues. CDR3 region: CASSQGQGKAQYF. The CDR3 DNA sequence: TGTGCCAGCAGCCAAGGACAGGGTAAGGCCCAGTACTTC.

This clonotype was recorded a few times. The rearrangement links TRBV6-2 or TRBV6-3 to TRBJ2-5; D is uncertain. This CDR3 region has 14 residues. The V end was cut by 6 bases, the J end by 4 bases, with 15 bases between. The germline V gene encodes CDR1 MNHEY and CDR2 SVGEGT. DNA of the CDR3: TGTGCCAGCAGGCTCGGGTGGATGGGAGAGACCCAGTACTTC. This sequence encodes CASRLGWMGETQYF.

V usage is TRBV7-2 and J usage is TRBJ2-5, with D perhaps TRBD2 (5 bases). Germline CDR1 is SGHTA and CDR2 is FQGNSA. The CDR3 runs to 14 residues. V dropped 5 bases and J dropped 4 bases, with 14 bases sitting between them. CDR3 bases: TGTGCCAGCAGCAGGCAGCGGTCGGGAGAGACCCAGTACTTC. Translation gives CASSRQRSGETQYF. Supplemented by reference TRBV7-2 and TRBJ2-5, the full variable domain reads GAGVSQSPSNKVTEKGKDVELRCDPISGHTALYWYRQSLGQGLEFLIYFQGNSAPDKSGLPSDRFSAERTGGSVSTLTIQRTQQEDSAVYLCASSRQRSGETQYFGPGTRLLVL.

The chain combines TRBV27 with TRBJ2-7; TRBD2 matches 9 bases. Germline assignment: CDR1 MNHEY and CDR2 SMNVEV (reference sequence). The length of the CDR3 is 15 residues. The J segment lost 4 bases and the V segment lost 0 bases, leaving 4 bases of the junction unmatched. The CDR3 nucleotides read TGTGCCAGCAGTTTATCTAGCGGGAGTATTTACGAGCAGTACTTC. Translating gives CASSLSSGSIYEQYF.

This clonotype was observed a handful of times. The chain has TRBV7-2 and TRBJ1-5, with no clear D. The germline V gene has CDR1 SGHTA and CDR2 FQGNSA. V lost 5 bases to trimming and J lost 5 bases, with 10 bases between them. This CDR3 spans 13 amino acids. For the CDR3, the DNA is TGTGCCAGCAGCGTACAGAGGGATCAGCCCCAGCATTTT. This codes for CASSVQRDQPQHF.

This chain links TRBV2 with TRBJ2-7; 10 positions match TRBD2. The CDR3 is 15 residues long. The V and J ends lost 5 bases and 7 bases, in that order; junction bases with no gene match: 11. CDR1 SNHLY and CDR2 FYNNEI come from the germline V gene. The CDR3 loop reads CASSKSGGAFNEQYF. In DNA form, the CDR3 reads TGTGCCAGCAGTAAAAGCGGGGGGGCCTTCAATGAGCAGTACTTC.

This clonotype was picked up a small number of times. The chain uses TRBV20-1 and TRBJ1-5; perhaps TRBD1 as D (5 bases). Germline V gene sequence: CDR1 DFQATT, CDR2 SNEGSKA (reference sequence). Trimming took off 6 bases at V and 5 bases at J, with 20 bases between the two ends. The CDR3 covers 15 residues. The DNA for the CDR3 is TGCAGTGCGGGAGACCAGGGTATGGTAGATCAGCCCCAGCATTTT. Translating it yields CSAGDQGMVDQPQHF.

In the case of this clonotype: Possible read error: a much larger clone is one base away. The V call is TRBV20-1, the J call TRBJ2-1; TRBD1 agrees at 9 bases. This CDR3 spans 14 amino acids. Germline CDR1 reads DFQATT; CDR2 reads SNEGSKA (reference sequence). CDR3 nucleotides: TGCAGTGCTAGGCCGGGACAGGGTAGGAATGAGCGGTTCTTC. It translates to CSARPGQGRNERFF.

The chain combines TRBV4-2 with TRBJ1-1, with TRBD1 as a possible D gene (5 bases). CDR3 size: 15 residues. Germline V gene sequence: CDR1 LGHNA, CDR2 YNFKEQ. V was pared by 4 bases and J by 4 bases, with 16 bases between. The CDR3 region is CASSRERSRATEAFF. For the CDR3, the DNA is TGTGCCAGCAGCCGGGAAAGGTCCAGGGCCACTGAAGCTTTCTTT.

This clonotype was counted between two and nine times. This chain joins TRBV20-1 and TRBJ1-4; D not certain. The CDR3 loop spans 15 amino acids. Germline V gene data show CDR1 as DFQATT and CDR2 as SNEGSKA (reference sequence). Trimming took off 6 bases at V and 7 bases at J, with 21 bases between the two ends. In nucleotides, the CDR3 is TGCAGTGCCCTCCCATCGAAGGTCGGACGTGAAAAACTGTTTTTT. The encoded protein is CSALPSKVGREKLFF.

V and J are TRBV28 and TRBJ2-3; D assignment may be TRBD1 or TRBD2 (5 bases each). Between the trimmed V and J ends, which lost 8 bases and 6 bases, there was a span of 12 bases. CDR1 is MDHEN and CDR2 is SYDVKM in the germline V gene. The CDR3 contains 12 residues. The CDR3 reads CASGYWGDTQYF. The CDR3 nucleotides read TGTGCCAGCGGCTACTGGGGGGATACGCAGTATTTT.

This clonotype was found a few times. The rearrangement links TRBV7-9 to TRBJ1-4; 7 bases align to TRBD1. The CDR3 loop spans 15 amino acids. The V segment lost 5 bases and the J segment 8 bases; nucleotides outside the gene matches: 11. Germline values: CDR1 SEHNR, CDR2 FQNEAQ (reference sequence). The CDR3 protein is CASSQKTGLYEKLFF. For the CDR3, the DNA is TGTGCCAGCAGCCAAAAGACAGGGTTATACGAAAAACTGTTTTTT.

The chain employs TRBV18 and TRBJ2-5, with 7 bases fitting TRBD2. With V trimmed by 0 bases and J by 1 base, 5 bases remained unmatched. The CDR3 totals 16 residues. Germline-derived CDR1 and CDR2 are KGHSH and LQKENI. This CDR3 is CASSPPAGTIQETQYF. Written as DNA, the CDR3 is TGTGCCAGCTCACCACCGGCGGGGACTATCCAAGAGACCCAGTACTTC.

This clonotype was observed at least ten times. The chain recombines TRBV4-2 with TRBJ2-7, with unresolved D. CDR1 is LGHNA, CDR2 YNFKEQ, per germline. The CDR3 consists of 14 residues. V was pared by 3 bases and J by 1 base, with 10 bases between. The chain's CDR3 is CASSQSVASYEQYF. Here the CDR3 DNA reads TGTGCCAGCAGCCAGAGCGTCGCGTCCTACGAGCAGTACTTC.

V gene TRBV19 combines with J gene TRBJ2-3; D is possibly TRBD1 (6 bases). The CDR3 loop spans 15 amino acids. CDR1 and CDR2 (germline): LNHDA, SQIVND (reference sequence). Trimming took off 5 bases at V and 3 bases at J, with 15 bases between the two ends. This CDR3 reads CASSALQGRTDTQYF. CDR3 DNA sequence: TGTGCCAGTAGTGCCCTACAGGGTAGGACAGATACGCAGTATTTT.

This clonotype was seen a few times. The chain recombines TRBV27 with TRBJ2-3, with 9 bases lining up with TRBD2. After removal of 3 bases from V and 7 bases from J, the junction contained 11 bases not matched to a gene. CDR3 size: 16 residues. CDR1 is MNHEY, CDR2 SMNVEV, per germline (reference sequence). The CDR3 loop is CASSLASLAGRYTQYF. The CDR3 DNA follows: TGTGCCAGCAGTTTGGCAAGTCTAGCGGGAAGGTATACGCAGTATTTT.

This clonotype was counted a few times. This chain joins TRBV6-5 and TRBJ2-3; D perhaps matches TRBD1 (6 bases). The germline gives CDR1 MNHEY, CDR2 SVGAGI. V was cut by 2 bases and J by 2 bases, with 14 bases left in between. The CDR3 length is 16 residues. This CDR3 reads CASSYGYPGVTDTQYF. CDR3 DNA: TGTGCCAGCAGTTACGGCTATCCAGGGGTCACAGATACGCAGTATTTT.

The chain is built from TRBV18 and TRBJ2-7; tentatively, D is TRBD1 (6 bases). V shed 5 bases and J shed 6 bases, with 14 bases lying between them. Germline CDR1 reads KGHSH; CDR2 reads LQKENI. The CDR3 sequence is 13 residues long. CDR3 sequence (DNA): TGTGCCAGCTCAGCCCAGGGGCAGCGCGAGCAGTACTTC. This codes for CASSAQGQREQYF.

Of note for this clonotype: One end of the junction varies from germline; a read error may be responsible. The chain couples TRBV12-5 to TRBJ2-1; 8 bases fit TRBD2. CDR3 length equals 17 residues. CDR1 LGHNT and CDR2 FRNRAP come from the germline V gene. The CDR3 sequence: CASGPALAGTFYNEQFF. In DNA, the CDR3 is TGTGCCAGTGGTCCCGCGTTAGCGGGGACCTTTTACAATGAGCAGTTCTTC.

The chain carries TRBV3-1 and TRBJ2-1; 10 bases are a match to TRBD2. Germline values: CDR1 LGHDT, CDR2 YNNKEL (reference sequence). Trimming took 1 base from V and 0 from J; bases not matched to a gene: 3. This CDR3 is 17 amino acids long. The CDR3: CASSQVTSGSSYNEQFF. CDR3 coding DNA: TGTGCCAGCAGCCAAGTGACTAGCGGGTCCTCCTACAATGAGCAGTTCTTC.

The rearrangement links TRBV6-6 to TRBJ2-7, with a weak D call TRBD2 (6 bases). Germline CDR1 MNHNY, CDR2 SVGAGI (reference sequence). This CDR3 comprises 13 residues. V was shortened by 2 bases and J by 9 bases, with 14 bases between the two germline ends. The CDR3 DNA sequence: TGTGCCAGCAGTTACGAGGTACTAGCTCGGCAGTACTTC. Translated, it gives CASSYEVLARQYF.

This chain uses TRBV4-3 with TRBJ2-5; D perhaps matches TRBD2 (5 bases). Germline assignment: CDR1 LGHNA and CDR2 YSLEER. Trimming removed 4 bases at V and 5 bases at J, with 11 bases between. This CDR3 has 13 residues. This CDR3 is CASSRRRGETQYF. The CDR3, as DNA: TGCGCCAGCAGCCGGAGGCGTGGGGAGACCCAGTACTTC.

This clonotype has more than one count but fewer than ten. This chain links TRBV18 with TRBJ2-5, with 16 bases fitting TRBD2. The end of the DNA aligns better with TRBJ2-7, so the J call may be wrong. CDR3 length: 18 residues. Per the germline V gene, CDR1 is KGHSH and CDR2 is LQKENI. The CDR3 DNA follows: TGTGCCAGCTCACCACTGGGACTAGCGGGGGGGCCGAGAACCGAGCAGTACTTC. Encoded protein: CASSPLGLAGGPRTEQYF.

The chain uses TRBV25-1 and TRBJ2-1; no clear D gene. The CDR3 spans 15 residues. Germline V gene sequence: CDR1 MGHDK, CDR2 SYGVNS. With 4 bases removed from V and 10 bases from J, the gap between germline ends came to 20 bases. CDR3 sequence (DNA): TGTGCCAGCAGTGCTTGGGTCAGGAGCTCCTACGAGCAGTTCTTC. Translated, it gives CASSAWVRSSYEQFF.

In its sample, this clonotype was seen a few times. CDR3 residues: CAISDGAGSYEQYF. The CDR3 bases are TGTGCCATCAGTGATGGGGCGGGCTCCTACGAGCAGTACTTC. The chain links TRBV10-3 to TRBJ2-4; the D call may be TRBD1 or TRBD2 (5 bases each). The J call may be faulty, since TRBJ2-7 better matches the DNA end. Germline CDR1 ENHRY, CDR2 SYGVKD. CDR3 length equals 14 residues.